This T cell receptor beta chain was sequenced for a study of blood T cell repertoires in COVID-19. Overall study: The origin of the acute and convalescent COVID-19 samples was the United States, Italy and Spain. PBMCs, B-cell-depleted T cells, or T cells provided the cDNA or gDNA that made up the material.

In the source study's methods: Amplified reference gene primers provided the basis for estimating nucleated cell counts. The table came from immunoSEQ multiplex PCR; TCRdb's copy has only in-frame clones and leaves some out. V, J and clone size were drawn from that table, and D and trimming were deduced from the DNA. Among under 250,000 clones, approximately 86% were seen once, and the ten largest hold over 5.5%. V lost 4 bases and J 2 bases, leaving 12 bases between the germline ends. This CDR3 comprises 14 residues. CDR1 and CDR2 from the germline V gene are SGHAT and FQNNGV. The chain uses TRBV11-2 and TRBJ2-7; weak D call: TRBD1 (6 bases). The TCR comes from a woman aged 55-70 years with active or convalescent COVID-19. The sample taken for sequencing was peripheral blood. The CDR3 region has the DNA TGTGCCAGCAGCTCCCAGGGGACAACCTACGAGCAGTACTTC. Its protein is CASSSQGTTYEQYF.